This TCR beta chain was profiled in a study of T cells in Graves' hyperthyroidism and ophthalmopathy. Study as a whole: Blood from the periphery was taken at initial diagnosis, before any treatment. General study results and limits: Most expanded thyroid clonotypes above 0.001 recurred in blood.

The authors obtained PBMCs from over 7.5 ml of fresh peripheral blood. Regions amplified from RNA transcripts were the TCR beta CDR3 regions. The primer set for the first-round RT-PCR of the TCR CDR3 was HTBI. From the multiplex PCR reads, TCRdb called clonotypes with MiXCR, one entry per CDR3 protein. The sample lists roughly 500,000 distinct CDR3 sequences; 15% to 20% were seen once. This clonotype was seen a handful of times. The target antigen is unknown. V lost 1 base and J 0 bases, leaving 8 bases between the germline ends. Per germline, CDR1 MNHEY and CDR2 SMNVEV (reference sequence). There are 15 residues in the CDR3.

Sequences were obtained from blood. The sequence came from a woman in her thirties with Graves' ophthalmopathy. V and J are TRBV27 and TRBJ2-3; D call uncertain. CDR3 DNA sequence: TGTGCCAGCAGTTTATGGAGCTATAGCACAGATACGCAGTATTTT. It yields the protein CASSLWSYSTDTQYF.